The entry below gives a single TCR beta chain sequence along with its context. Authors' analysis steps: Amplifying reference gene primers gave estimates of nucleated cell counts. The repertoire was sequenced with immunoSEQ multiplex PCR; TCRdb's copy has only in-frame clones and lacks some. The V and J calls and the clone size are those of that table, but D and trimming were determined from the DNA. The sample lists over 200,000 clones; roughly 92% were seen once. The data were obtained in a study of blood T cell repertoires in COVID-19. Across the study: Collection of acute and convalescent COVID-19 samples took place in the United States, Italy and Spain. T cells, B-cell-depleted T cells, or PBMCs supplied cDNA or gDNA.

Germline values: CDR1 MNHEY, CDR2 SVGAGI. Trimming stripped 8 bases from V and 1 base from J, with 8 bases between. The CDR3 is 12 amino acids. The Seattle patients joined while their infection was active and were tracked longitudinally afterward. Input material: peripheral blood. The sequence derives from a man aged 55-75 years with COVID-19, enrolled during active disease. The V and J genes are TRBV6-5 and TRBJ1-1; D uncertain. The CDR3 here is CASSQRNTEAFF. CDR3 coding DNA: TGTGCCAGCTCTCAGCGGAACACTGAAGCTTTCTTT.